What follows are 5 T cell receptor beta chains derived from one specimen sequenced in a study of CD8 T cells in ankylosing spondylitis. TCRdb used MiXCR to reprocess the 5' RACE reads, holding one entry per CDR3 protein. The table lists roughly 180,000 distinct CDR3 sequences, roughly 12% of them singletons. Sequenced: blood, either unsorted or a sorted T cell fraction (not recorded which). Every receptor here comes from a male donor with ankylosing spondylitis or in good health (not recorded which).

The chain couples TRBV12-5 to TRBJ1-2, with D possibly being TRBD1 (6 bases). CDR1 and CDR2 (germline): LGHNT, FRNRAP. With 2 bases removed from V and 8 bases from J, the gap between germline ends came to 12 bases. The CDR3 sequence is 13 residues long. The CDR3 is CASGLHRVGGYTF. CDR3 in DNA: TGTGCTAGTGGTTTGCACAGGGTAGGCGGCTACACCTTC.

This clonotype was recorded a few times. The chain couples TRBV3-1 to TRBJ2-5; no firm D call. The CDR3 has 14 amino acids. Germline V gives CDR1 LGHDT, CDR2 YNNKEL (reference sequence). Trimming removed 3 bases at V and 5 bases at J, with 13 bases between. DNA of the CDR3: TGTGCCAGCAGCCAGCTCTACACCCTCGAGACCCAGTACTTC. Protein sequence: CASSQLYTLETQYF.

This clonotype turned up a few times. The rearrangement links TRBV7-9 to TRBJ2-7; a weak D match, TRBD2 (7 bases). CDR3 length: 14 amino acids. V lost 2 bases and J 4 bases, leaving 12 bases between the germline ends. CDR1 and CDR2 (germline): SEHNR, FQNEAQ (reference sequence). This CDR3 reads CASSLIGGGYEQYF. The CDR3, as DNA: TGTGCCAGCAGCTTAATAGGGGGAGGGTACGAGCAGTACTTC. Full variable domain (remainder filled in from reference TRBV7-9 and TRBJ2-7): DTGVSQNPRHKITKRGQNVTFRCDPISEHNRLYWYRQTLGQGPEFLTYFQNEAQLEKSRLLSDRFSAERPKGSFSTLEIQRTEQGDSAMYLCASSLIGGGYEQYFGPGTRLTVT.

This clonotype appeared a few times. This chain joins TRBV9 and TRBJ2-7, with D possibly TRBD2 on 7 matching bases. Germline CDR1 is SGDLS and CDR2 is YYNGEE. The CDR3 extends over 14 amino acids. V gave up 0 bases and J gave up 5 bases, with 12 bases separating them. The CDR3 spells CASSVGGGADEQYF. The CDR3 bases are TGTGCCAGCAGCGTAGGTGGGGGGGCGGACGAGCAGTACTTC.

The V call is TRBV13, the J call TRBJ2-2; a possible D gene is TRBD2 (7 bases). CDR3 length: 19 residues. The V and J ends lost 2 bases and 5 bases respectively, with 24 bases between them. In germline, CDR1 is PRHDT, CDR2 FYEKMQ (reference sequence). CDR3 in DNA: TGTGCCAGCAGCTTAACGAAGGACGTGGGGGGGCTTCGGACCGGGGAGCTGTTTTTT. Its protein product is CASSLTKDVGGLRTGELFF. The variable domain in full, with the rest retrieved from reference TRBV13 and TRBJ2-2, is AAGVIQSPRHLIKEKRETATLKCYPIPRHDTVYWYQQGPGQDPQFLISFYEKMQSDKGSIPDRFSAQQFSDYHSELNMSSLELGDSALYFCASSLTKDVGGLRTGELFFGEGSRLTVL.